The sequence of this T cell receptor (beta chain) was determined in a study of cytomegalovirus exposure and HLA in healthy donors. For the study at large: The 90 to 150 validation repertoires and the approximately 700 first-cohort repertoires shared a platform, a later analysis reported. Study-level results: That first-cohort TCR clusters tended to co-occur in the 95 to 150 validation repertoires was found in a later analysis. According to the study, 160 or so TCR beta chains were cytomegalovirus-associated.

The method was immunoSEQ multiplex PCR; TCRdb's version includes in-frame clones alone and lacks a portion of them. The sample lists 300,000 to 400,000 clones; approximately 90% were seen once. Germline loops: CDR1 SNHLY, CDR2 FYNNEI. The CDR3 is 14 amino acids. V dropped 6 bases and J dropped 3 bases, with 14 bases sitting between them. This clone was picked up one time. Antigen: not known. This receptor was taken from a woman younger than 30 in good health and CMV-seronegative. V usage is TRBV2 and J usage is TRBJ2-5, with D possibly being TRBD2 (6 bases). The sample taken for sequencing was PBMCs. CDR3: CASRAGLVKETQYF. For the CDR3, the DNA is TGTGCCAGCAGGGCGGGACTGGTAAAAGAGACCCAGTACTTC.